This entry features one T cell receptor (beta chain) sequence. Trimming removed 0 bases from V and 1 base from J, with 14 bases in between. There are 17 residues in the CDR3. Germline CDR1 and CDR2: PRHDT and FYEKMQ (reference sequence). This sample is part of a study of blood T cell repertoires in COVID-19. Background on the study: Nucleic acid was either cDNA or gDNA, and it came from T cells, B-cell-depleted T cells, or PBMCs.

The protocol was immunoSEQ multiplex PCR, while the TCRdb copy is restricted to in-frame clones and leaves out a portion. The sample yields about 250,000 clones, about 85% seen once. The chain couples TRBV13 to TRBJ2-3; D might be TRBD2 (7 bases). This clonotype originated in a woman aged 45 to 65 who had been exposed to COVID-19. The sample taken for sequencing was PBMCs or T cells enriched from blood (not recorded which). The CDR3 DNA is TGTGCCAGCAGCTTAGGTGTTATGGGGGGGCGCACAGATACGCAGTATTTT. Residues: CASSLGVMGGRTDTQYF.